A single sample is the source of the 3 T cell receptor beta chains below, sequenced in a study of beta chain features in type 1 diabetes. Regarding the study as a whole: For Type 1 diabetes patients, all four CD4+ subsets carried TCRB CDR3s that were moderately but significantly shorter.

Isolated RNA was reverse transcribed in full, so expressed TCRB transcripts were sequenced. Profiled with immunoSEQ multiplex PCR; TCRdb holds only in-frame clones, not every one. The table has approximately 170,000 clones, approximately 7.8% seen once. Their recognized antigens are unknown. Specimen: central memory CD4+ T cells from blood. These receptors originate from a woman aged 40-49 years with type 1 diabetes.

In its sample, this clone was seen a few times. The J gene is TRBJ1-3, the V gene TRBV30; TRBD1 might be the D (6 bases). The CDR3 length is 14 residues. Trimming pared 4 bases from V and 0 bases from J, leaving 10 bases between. CDR1 GTSNPN and CDR2 SVGIG come from the germline V gene (reference sequence). The CDR3 coding sequence is TGTGCCTGGACCACAGGGTTCTCTGGAAACACCATATATTTT. This codes for CAWTTGFSGNTIYF.

This clone was counted only a few times. The genes are TRBV27 and TRBJ1-2; 8 positions agree with TRBD1. There are 13 residues in the CDR3. V was pared by 5 bases and J by 7 bases, with 6 bases of the junction left unmatched. From germline, CDR1 is MNHEY and CDR2 SMNVEV (reference sequence). CDR3 amino acids: CASSRPGQGGYTF. CDR3 nucleotide sequence: TGTGCCAGCAGTCGCCCCGGACAGGGTGGCTACACCTTC.

V usage is TRBV29-1 and J usage is TRBJ2-1; D is perhaps TRBD2 (5 bases). The CDR3 is made up of 15 amino acids. V was trimmed by 0 bases and J by 6 bases, leaving 15 bases between them. The germline gives CDR1 SQVTM, CDR2 ANQGSEA. CDR3 sequence: CSVEESGSLGNEQFF. The CDR3 coding sequence is TGCAGCGTTGAAGAGTCGGGATCATTGGGCAATGAGCAGTTCTTC.